The 6 T cell receptor beta chains given below trace back to one sample, sequenced in a study of cytomegalovirus exposure and HLA in healthy donors (dated 2017 in TCRdb). The library was produced with the immunoSEQ multiplex PCR assay. For the multiplex PCR, a mixture combining 60 forward primers for TCR Vbeta segments and 13 reverse primers for TCR Jbeta segments was used. TCRdb took this table from immuneACCESS and kept in-frame rearrangements with V and J called. Such tables lack part of the clones; where checked against another copy, unresolved V genes explain under half of the gap, and the rest is unexplained. The table of this sample itemizes approximately 120,000 clones. The ten largest account for around 2.7% of the sample. Sequenced input: PBMCs. These receptors all come from a young man in good health and CMV-seronegative.

The genes are TRBV7-9 and TRBJ1-5; TRBD1 matches 7 bases. The CDR3 has 13 residues. Unmatched junction bases numbered 6, after V lost 9 bases and J lost 4 bases. CDR1 and CDR2 from the germline V gene are SEHNR and FQNEAQ (reference sequence). The CDR3 sequence: CASQTGRNQPQHF. The CDR3 DNA reads TGTGCCAGTCAGACAGGGCGGAATCAGCCCCAGCATTTT.

V is TRBV11-3 and J is TRBJ2-5, with D possibly being TRBD2 (5 bases). Germline lookup yields CDR1 SGHNT and CDR2 YENEEA. The CDR3 is 14 residues long. V was pared by 2 bases and J by 0 bases, with 7 bases between. CDR3 residues: CASSLIGNQETQYF. DNA for the CDR3: TGTGCCAGCAGCTTAATCGGGAACCAAGAGACCCAGTACTTC.

This chain joins TRBV7-3 and TRBJ2-1; 15 bases align to TRBD2. The V segment lost 0 bases and the J segment 7 bases; nucleotides outside the gene matches: 1. The CDR3 sequence is 16 residues long. Germline-derived CDR1 and CDR2 are SGHTA and FQGTGA. The CDR3 nucleotides read TGTGCCAGCAGCTTAACGGGGACTAGCGGGAGGAATGAGCAGTTCTTC. Translated, it gives CASSLTGTSGRNEQFF.

The gene calls are TRBV25-1 and TRBJ1-1; D might be TRBD1 (6 bases). The germline CDR1 and CDR2 sequences are MGHDK and SYGVNS. The CDR3 is 13 amino acids. V was cut by 4 bases and J by 5 bases, with 11 bases left in between. The DNA of the CDR3 is TGTGCCAGCAGTGGGGGGAGGGGGACTGAAGCTTTCTTT. Translation: CASSGGRGTEAFF.

The V and J genes are TRBV7-2 and TRBJ2-5; 10 bases agree with TRBD2. V dropped 3 bases and J dropped 1; count of bases not matched to a gene: 5. In germline, CDR1 is SGHTA, CDR2 FQGNSA. The CDR3 runs 16 residues. The CDR3 region has the DNA TGTGCCAGCAGCTTGGGGATAGCGGGAGGCCAAGAGACCCAGTACTTC. Translating gives CASSLGIAGGQETQYF.

The chain carries TRBV7-9 and TRBJ2-7; TRBD1 might be the D (6 bases). The CDR3 contains 16 residues. Between the trimmed V and J ends, which lost 4 bases and 3 bases, there was a span of 19 bases. Per germline, CDR1 SEHNR and CDR2 FQNEAQ (reference sequence). In DNA, the CDR3 is TGTGCCAGCAGCTCGACGACAGGTGACGGGTACTACGAGCAGTACTTC. This translates into CASSSTTGDGYYEQYF.